Sequencing of this TCR beta chain was carried out in a study of shared clonotypes between healthy human individuals. Germline assignment: CDR1 MDHEN and CDR2 SYDVKM. Between the trimmed V and J ends, which lost 3 bases and 4 bases, there was a span of 16 bases. The CDR3 contains 16 residues. Produced via immunoSEQ multiplex PCR; TCRdb's table is partial and in-frame only. In the table there are about 2.1 million clones, roughly 93% of which are singletons. Study observations and caveats: Naive subsets tended to show greater estimated richness than memory subsets.

Naive-designated CD8 cells lacked CD45RO, were positively enriched for CCR7, and omitted terminally differentiated effector memory CD45RA+ cells. Details on this clone: Its antigen is not known.

The sequence was collected from a man younger than 35 in good health. Some clones in this sample may be carry-over from other donors' samples. Sequenced sample: naive CD8+ T cells from PBMCs. The rearrangement uses TRBV28 and TRBJ1-5; D not certain. CDR3 nucleotide sequence: TGTGCCAGCAGTTTTTTCGGGAACGGTCCGAATCAGCCCCAGCATTTT. Amino acids: CASSFFGNGPNQPQHF.